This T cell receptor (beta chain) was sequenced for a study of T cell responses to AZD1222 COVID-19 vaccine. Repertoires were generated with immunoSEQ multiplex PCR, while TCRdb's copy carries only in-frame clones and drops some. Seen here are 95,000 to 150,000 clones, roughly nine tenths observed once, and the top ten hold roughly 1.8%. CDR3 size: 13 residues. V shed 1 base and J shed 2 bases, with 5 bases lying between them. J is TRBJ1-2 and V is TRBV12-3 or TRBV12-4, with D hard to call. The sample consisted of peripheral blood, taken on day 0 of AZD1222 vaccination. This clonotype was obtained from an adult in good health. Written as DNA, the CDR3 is TGTGCCAGCAGTTTAGGTTACAACTATGGCTACACCTTC. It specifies CASSLGYNYGYTF.